This T cell receptor (beta chain) was captured in a study of T cell changes during pregnancy in multiple sclerosis. V dropped 2 bases and J dropped 5; count of bases not matched to a gene: 5. The germline V gene encodes CDR1 ENHRY and CDR2 SYGVKD. CDR3 length: 16 residues. Generated by immunoSEQ multiplex PCR, the TCRdb table keeps only in-frame clones and is missing some. The sample gives tens of thousands of clones, about 89% of which show up once; around 6.9% is in the top ten. The TCR originated in a female donor with multiple sclerosis, enrolled in a pregnancy study. V is TRBV10-3 and J is TRBJ2-7; 14 bases fit TRBD2. The sequencing here drew on CD8+ T cells from peripheral blood mononuclear cells, taken in the first trimester of pregnancy. CDR3 DNA: TGTGCCATCAGTGAGGGGGGGGGACTAGCGGGAGACGAGCAGTACTTC. Translation gives CAISEGGGLAGDEQYF.